The 4 T cell receptor beta chains in this list originate from one sample, sequenced in a study of Ad26.COV2.S vaccination and SARS-CoV-2 variants. The protocol was immunoSEQ multiplex PCR, while the TCRdb copy is restricted to in-frame clones and leaves out a portion. The sample shows 350,000 to 450,000 clones, about 91% of them seen only once. The source material was peripheral blood, sampled after recovery from COVID-19. These receptors all stem from a human donor who had recovered from COVID-19.

V gene TRBV2 combines with J gene TRBJ1-4, with D perhaps matching TRBD1 (6 bases). The CDR3 is 15 amino acids. Germline V CDR1 and CDR2: SNHLY, FYNNEI. V lost 4 bases and J 3 bases, leaving 12 bases between the germline ends. The CDR3 sequence: CASSGTVNSNEKLFF. CDR3 DNA: TGTGCCAGCAGTGGGACAGTAAATTCTAATGAAAAACTGTTTTTT.

V is TRBV5-1 and J is TRBJ2-5, with a possible D match to TRBD2 (5 bases). Germline lookup yields CDR1 SGHRS and CDR2 YFSETQ. This CDR3 contains 15 residues. V lost 2 bases and J 3 bases, leaving 14 bases between the germline ends. CDR3 amino acids: CASSFEGSGEETQYF. The DNA of the CDR3 is TGCGCCAGCAGCTTCGAGGGCTCAGGAGAAGAGACCCAGTACTTC.

The J gene is TRBJ1-1, the V gene TRBV2; D gene unclear. The germline V gene encodes CDR1 SNHLY and CDR2 FYNNEI. The CDR3 totals 16 residues. V was clipped by 3 bases and J by 1 base, with 15 bases between them. CDR3 DNA: TGTGCCAGCAGTGAGTTTGTGTCTACCGAGAACACTGAAGCTTTCTTT. Translating gives CASSEFVSTENTEAFF.

The V and J genes are TRBV11-2 and TRBJ2-2; TRBD2 matches 7 bases. The CDR3 is 12 amino acids. The trim removed 5 bases at V and 6 bases at J, leaving 0 bases unmatched. In germline, CDR1 is SGHAT, CDR2 FQNNGV. The CDR3 loop is CASSLAAGELFF. The DNA of the CDR3 is TGTGCCAGCAGCCTAGCGGCCGGGGAGCTGTTTTTT.